These T cell receptor beta chains were read from a single sample in a study of shared T cell receptors in the human thymus. TCRdb's copy holds only in-frame clones and misses some; the assay was immunoSEQ multiplex PCR. In the table there are just under 550,000 clones, about 84% of which are singletons. This sample was shared with a second study, whose subject was human thymus T cells.

Sequencing used thymocytes. Receptors were obtained from a boy less than two years old with a congenital heart defect. Each CDR3 is given with its conserved first and last residue. The D gene is left open where the match is weak. Some rows mark clone size as missing; the rest say once, few, many or name a class of expanded clone.

d_gene	v_gene	len	abundance	j_gene	CDR3aa	CDR3nt
TRBD1	TRBV10-3	15	.	TRBJ2-3	CAISESAGGMTHDHF	TGTGCCATCAGTGAGTCGGCAGGGGGCATGACCCATGACCATTTT
TRBD2	TRBV2	16	.	TRBJ2-3	CASSDRTSGSRDTQYF	TGTGCCAGCAGTGATAGGACTAGCGGGAGTAGGGATACGCAGTATTTT
TRBD1	TRBV11-3	17	.	TRBJ2-6	CASSLAKGAAGANVLTF	TGTGCCAGCAGCTTAGCTAAGGGGGCTGCTGGGGCCAACGTCCTGACTTTC
.	TRBV10-2	14	.	TRBJ2-7	CASSDGENSYEQYF	TGCGCCAGCAGTGACGGGGAGAACTCCTACGAGCAGTACTTC
TRBD1	TRBV27	13	.	TRBJ2-7	CASSPTGAREQYF	TGTGCCAGCAGTCCCACAGGGGCTCGCGAGCAGTACTTC
TRBD1	TRBV7-9	19	.	TRBJ2-6	CASSLPGQGALSGANVLTF	TGTGCCAGCAGCCTACCGGGACAGGGAGCACTCTCTGGGGCCAACGTCCTGACTTTC
.	TRBV6-5	14	.	TRBJ2-7	CASSPQGWFDEQYF	TGTGCCAGCAGTCCCCAGGGGTGGTTTGACGAGCAGTACTTC
.	TRBV4-3	18	.	TRBJ2-3	CASSQAGILGGSTDTQYF	TGCGCCAGCAGCCAAGCCGGAATTCTGGGCGGGAGCACAGATACGCAGTATTTT
TRBD2	TRBV9	15	.	TRBJ2-7	CASSPQAGGRYEQYF	TGTGCCAGCAGCCCCCAAGCGGGAGGGCGGTACGAGCAGTACTTC
.	TRBV7-9	18	.	TRBJ1-2	CASTIHRGLGHPDGGYTF	TGTGCCAGCACCATCCACCGGGGTCTGGGACACCCGGATGGGGGCTACACCTTC
TRBD2	TRBV12-5	14	.	TRBJ2-1	CASGFTATSDEQFF	TGTGCTAGTGGTTTTACAGCGACTAGCGATGAGCAGTTCTTC
.	TRBV29-1	16	.	TRBJ1-4	CSVEEGSAPTNEKLFF	TGCAGCGTTGAAGAAGGGAGCGCTCCAACTAATGAAAAACTGTTTTTT
TRBD1	TRBV6-7	15	.	TRBJ1-4	CASSSPTGDKDKLFF	TGTGCCAGCAGTTCCCCGACAGGGGACAAAGACAAACTGTTTTTT
TRBD2	TRBV28	15	.	TRBJ2-3	CASRRSGPGTDTQYF	TGTGCCAGCAGACGTAGCGGGCCGGGGACAGATACGCAGTATTTT
.	TRBV27	16	once	TRBJ2-4	CASSSRAYVAKNIQYF	TGTGCCAGCAGTTCCAGGGCCTACGTAGCCAAAAACATTCAGTACTTC
.	TRBV4-3	16	once	TRBJ1-2	CASSQDRRTARYGYTF	TGCGCCAGCAGCCAAGATCGGAGGACGGCCCGCTATGGCTACACCTTC
.	TRBV19	15	.	TRBJ2-4	CASSIVGRAKNIQYF	TGTGCCAGTAGTATTGTAGGCAGGGCCAAAAACATTCAGTACTTC
.	TRBV19	17	.	TRBJ2-2	CASMGPGRTPNTGELFF	TGTGCCAGTATGGGCCCGGGGAGAACCCCGAACACCGGGGAGCTGTTTTTT
TRBD1	TRBV5-4	18	few	TRBJ2-6	CASSLTRQGAVGANVLTF	TGTGCCAGCAGCTTGACAAGACAGGGGGCTGTTGGGGCCAACGTCCTGACTTTC
.	TRBV27	17	.	TRBJ2-4	CASSLSGRERDKNIQYF	TGTGCCAGCAGTTTGTCTGGTCGGGAGAGGGACAAAAACATTCAGTACTTC
.	TRBV4-3	19	.	TRBJ2-7	CASSQAKPHAGSSSYEQYF	TGCGCCAGCAGCCAAGCCAAGCCCCACGCGGGATCTAGCTCCTACGAGCAGTACTTC
.	TRBV27	14	.	TRBJ1-2	CASSPSGKGKGYTF	TGTGCCAGCAGTCCTTCTGGGAAGGGGAAAGGCTACACCTTC
.	TRBV18	15	.	TRBJ1-2	CASSYYPGSNYGYTF	TGTGCCAGCTCATACTACCCCGGCAGCAACTATGGCTACACCTTC
TRBD2	TRBV28	15	.	TRBJ2-7	CASRELAGGSPEQYF	TGTGCCAGCAGAGAACTAGCGGGAGGATCCCCCGAGCAGTACTTC
TRBD1	TRBV10-3	15	.	TRBJ1-5	CAISEGTGVFQPQHF	TGTGCCATCAGTGAAGGGACAGGGGTGTTTCAGCCCCAGCATTTT
.	TRBV6-1	13	few	TRBJ2-3	CASSVRLPYTQYF	TGTGCCAGCAGTGTTCGACTCCCCTATACGCAGTATTTT
.	TRBV6-6	14	.	TRBJ1-5	CASPGGAGDQPQHF	TGTGCCAGCCCGGGGGGGGCCGGTGATCAGCCCCAGCATTTT
TRBD2	TRBV5-7	15	.	TRBJ2-7	CASSVSGFNSYEQYF	TGTGCCAGCAGCGTTAGCGGGTTCAACTCCTACGAGCAGTACTTC
.	TRBV4-1	15	.	TRBJ1-5	CASSQVRGGNQPQHF	TGCGCCAGCAGCCAGGTCCGGGGAGGCAATCAGCCCCAGCATTTT
.	TRBV15	18	once	TRBJ1-5	CATSRDIGWGGCNQPQHF	TGTGCCACCAGCAGAGATATCGGCTGGGGCGGTTGCAATCAGCCCCAGCATTTT
.	TRBV9	13	.	TRBJ1-2	CASSGSGHYGYTF	TGTGCCAGCAGCGGGTCAGGGCACTATGGCTACACCTTC
.	TRBV6-5	15	.	TRBJ2-1	CASSPTPSSYNEQFF	TGTGCCAGCAGCCCTACTCCGAGCTCCTACAATGAGCAGTTCTTC
TRBD1	TRBV7-3	18	.	TRBJ1-1	CASSASGTGGVPNTEAFF	TGTGCCAGCAGCGCCAGTGGGACAGGGGGCGTCCCGAACACTGAAGCTTTCTTT
TRBD2	TRBV5-1	18	.	TRBJ2-5	CASSLNTRLAGKQETQYF	TGCGCCAGCAGCTTGAATACGAGGCTAGCGGGAAAACAAGAGACCCAGTACTTC
.	TRBV6-1	14	.	TRBJ1-6	CASSSHGEESPLHF	TGTGCCAGCAGTTCCCATGGTGAGGAATCACCCCTCCACTTT
.	TRBV2	13	.	TRBJ2-7	CASNSLGGYEQYF	TGTGCCAGCAACTCCCTAGGGGGCTACGAGCAGTACTTC
TRBD2	TRBV2	17	.	TRBJ2-3	CATPLAGGPKVTDTQYF	TGTGCCACCCCTCTCGCGGGAGGGCCGAAGGTCACAGATACGCAGTATTTT
.	TRBV19	15	.	TRBJ1-5	CASTSEQKINQPQHF	TGTGCCAGTACGTCGGAACAGAAGATCAATCAGCCCCAGCATTTT
.	TRBV6-5	13	few	TRBJ2-4	CASSSRAFDIQYF	TGTGCCAGCAGCTCGAGGGCTTTTGACATTCAGTACTTC
TRBD1	TRBV28	16	once	TRBJ2-7	CASSIRRGGHAYEQYF	TGTGCCAGCAGTATACGTCGAGGGGGCCATGCCTACGAGCAGTACTTC
.	TRBV6-5	14	.	TRBJ1-4	CASRPNRVGEKLFF	TGTGCCAGCAGACCAAACAGGGTTGGGGAAAAACTGTTTTTT
TRBD1	TRBV27	18	.	TRBJ1-2	CASSQWVTGTGLAYGYTF	TGTGCCAGCAGTCAGTGGGTAACCGGGACAGGGCTCGCCTATGGCTACACCTTC
.	TRBV5-4	16	few	TRBJ1-3	CASSLLGQGPGNTIYF	TGTGCCAGCAGCTTGCTGGGACAAGGCCCTGGAAACACCATATATTTT
TRBD1	TRBV25-1	14	.	TRBJ2-3	CASAPGQGVDTQYF	TGTGCCAGTGCTCCGGGACAGGGGGTAGATACGCAGTATTTT
TRBD1	TRBV28	17	.	TRBJ1-3	CASSCHRQGQSGNTIYF	TGTGCCAGCAGTTGCCACCGACAGGGCCAGTCTGGAAACACCATATATTTT
TRBD2	TRBV4-3	15	.	TRBJ2-1	CASSQDNGLVNEQFF	TGCGCCAGCAGCCAAGATAACGGACTAGTCAATGAGCAGTTCTTC
TRBD1	TRBV5-1	14	few	TRBJ2-1	CASSTRDRGNEQFF	TGCGCCAGCAGCACTCGGGACAGGGGCAATGAGCAGTTCTTC
TRBD1	TRBV6-5	15	.	TRBJ1-1	CASSYPGQGNTEAFF	TGTGCCAGCAGTTACCCGGGACAGGGGAACACTGAAGCTTTCTTT
TRBD2	TRBV4-3	17	.	TRBJ2-5	CASSRTPGLAGGETQYF	TGCGCCAGCAGTCGTACCCCGGGACTAGCGGGTGGAGAGACCCAGTACTTC
.	TRBV12-5	16	once	TRBJ2-3	CASGPHNRGFTDTQYF	TGTGCTAGTGGTCCGCACAACCGGGGTTTTACAGATACGCAGTATTTT
TRBD1	TRBV2	16	.	TRBJ2-2	CASSQGDTVNTGELFF	TGTGCCAGCAGTCAGGGGGACACCGTGAACACCGGGGAGCTGTTTTTT
.	TRBV2	17	.	TRBJ1-5	CASSEAFGGDSNQPQHF	TGTGCCAGCAGTGAAGCGTTTGGGGGGGATAGCAATCAGCCCCAGCATTTT
TRBD2	TRBV19	16	few	TRBJ2-1	CASSPFSGSKANEQFF	TGTGCCAGTAGTCCATTTAGCGGGAGTAAGGCCAATGAGCAGTTCTTC
.	TRBV27	17	.	TRBJ2-3	CASSWTGSLFSTDTQYF	TGTGCCAGCAGTTGGACGGGGTCGTTATTTAGCACAGATACGCAGTATTTT
TRBD2	TRBV4-3	16	.	TRBJ2-7	CASSQDDLAGVHEQYF	TGCGCCAGCAGCCAAGATGATCTAGCGGGAGTCCACGAGCAGTACTTC
TRBD2	TRBV30	14	.	TRBJ2-7	CAGSLAGGPYEQYF	TGTGCCGGGTCGCTAGCGGGAGGGCCCTACGAGCAGTACTTC
.	TRBV28	14	.	TRBJ2-5	CASSGPRERETQYF	TGTGCCAGCAGCGGCCCCCGGGAGAGGGAGACCCAGTACTTC
TRBD2	TRBV5-1	15	.	TRBJ2-7	CASSLRGGVRLEQYF	TGCGCCAGCAGCTTACGGGGGGGCGTTCGTTTGGAGCAGTACTTC
.	TRBV18	14	.	TRBJ1-2	CASSPPDKSYGYTF	TGTGCCAGCTCACCACCGGACAAAAGCTATGGCTACACCTTC